The sequence of this T cell receptor (beta chain) was determined in a study of shared clonotypes between healthy human individuals. Assay: immunoSEQ multiplex PCR; the TCRdb copy retains only in-frame clones and omits some. The table records around 1.1 million clones, around 78% of them present only once. This CDR3 contains 17 residues. CDR1 is SQVTM and CDR2 is ANQGSEA in the germline V gene. V was pared by 4 bases and J by 7 bases, with 17 bases of the junction left unmatched. The sequencing sample was made of memory CD4+ T cells from PBMCs. Sample subset: CD45RA-negative fraction. This chain uses TRBV29-1 with TRBJ2-1, with 9 bases lining up with TRBD2. This receptor was identified in a man younger than 35 in good health. Some clones in this sample may be carry-over from other donors' samples. The CDR3 nucleotides read TGCAGCGTTGCGGGACGAGGGAGCGGGAGGAGGGTTAATGAGCAGTTCTTC. The encoded protein is CSVAGRGSGRRVNEQFF.